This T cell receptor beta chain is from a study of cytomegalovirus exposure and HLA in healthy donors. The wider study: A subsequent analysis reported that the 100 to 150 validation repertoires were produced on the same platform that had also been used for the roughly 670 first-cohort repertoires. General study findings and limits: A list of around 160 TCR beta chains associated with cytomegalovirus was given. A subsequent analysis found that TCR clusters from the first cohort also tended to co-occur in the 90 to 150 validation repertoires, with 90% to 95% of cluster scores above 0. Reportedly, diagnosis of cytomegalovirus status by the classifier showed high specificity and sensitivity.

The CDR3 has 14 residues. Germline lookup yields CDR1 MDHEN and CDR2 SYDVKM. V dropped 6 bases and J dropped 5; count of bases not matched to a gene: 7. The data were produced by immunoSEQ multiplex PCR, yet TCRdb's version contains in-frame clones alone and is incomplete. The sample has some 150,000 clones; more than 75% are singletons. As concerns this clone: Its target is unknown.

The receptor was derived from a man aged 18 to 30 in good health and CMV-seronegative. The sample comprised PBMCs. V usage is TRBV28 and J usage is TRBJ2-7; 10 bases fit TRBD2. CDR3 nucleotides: TGTGCCAGCAGACAGCGGGAGGGCCCCGACGAGCAGTACTTC. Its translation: CASRQREGPDEQYF.